These T cell receptor beta chains were read from a single sample in a study of T-cell memory formation after mild COVID-19. TCRdb reprocessed the 5' RACE reads with MiXCR, giving one entry per CDR3 protein. This table holds about 240,000 distinct CDR3 sequences, 8.5% to 9.5% found once. The specimen sequenced was PBMCs or a T cell subset sorted from them (not recorded which). These receptors originate from a man aged 18 to 30 who had mild COVID-19 (a few samples of this study predate the infection). Cell type and time point are not known. Both conserved end residues are part of each CDR3. Where a row states a size, it is once, few, many or the class of an expanded clone; other rows omit it.

CDR3aa: CSAPIYGDSNQPQHF
j_gene: TRBJ1-5
v_gene: TRBV20-1
abundance: few

CDR3aa: CSAVLAGGTYEQYF
j_gene: TRBJ2-7
v_gene: TRBV20-1
abundance: NA

CDR3aa: CASSLSTGNKNIQYF
j_gene: TRBJ2-4
v_gene: TRBV7-2
abundance: few

CDR3aa: CASSFTGANGYTF
j_gene: TRBJ1-2
v_gene: TRBV12-3/TRBV12-4
abundance: few

CDR3aa: CASSSRDRVQETQYF
j_gene: TRBJ2-5
v_gene: TRBV4-2
abundance: few

CDR3aa: CASSWEGYTQYF
j_gene: TRBJ2-3
v_gene: TRBV7-9
abundance: many

CDR3aa: CASSLDRGTYNEQFF
j_gene: TRBJ2-1
v_gene: TRBV28
abundance: NA

CDR3aa: CAISERGFTDTQYF
j_gene: TRBJ2-3
v_gene: TRBV10-3
abundance: few

CDR3aa: CASSQDPGLTGELFF
j_gene: TRBJ2-2
v_gene: TRBV4-1
abundance: few

CDR3aa: CASSRTGGPNYGYTF
j_gene: TRBJ1-2
v_gene: TRBV14
abundance: few

CDR3aa: CASSLSAGGSYEQYF
j_gene: TRBJ2-7
v_gene: TRBV5-1
abundance: many

CDR3aa: CASSLGPGDNEQFF
j_gene: TRBJ2-1
v_gene: TRBV5-1
abundance: NA

CDR3aa: CATSTQQGLNTEAFF
j_gene: TRBJ1-1
v_gene: TRBV15
abundance: NA

CDR3aa: CASSLNGAPDTQYF
j_gene: TRBJ2-3
v_gene: TRBV7-2
abundance: NA

CDR3aa: CASSYGQGVTYEQYF
j_gene: TRBJ2-7
v_gene: TRBV6-2/TRBV6-3
abundance: NA

CDR3aa: CASSLTISGAAYNEQFF
j_gene: TRBJ2-1
v_gene: TRBV27
abundance: NA

CDR3aa: CASSQVPLAGYSYEQYF
j_gene: TRBJ2-7
v_gene: TRBV4-1
abundance: few

CDR3aa: CAISGQAKTYNEQFF
j_gene: TRBJ2-1
v_gene: TRBV10-3
abundance: NA

CDR3aa: CASSWDRGREQFF
j_gene: TRBJ2-1
v_gene: TRBV2
abundance: NA

CDR3aa: CASSSPGTAKKTQYF
j_gene: TRBJ2-5
v_gene: TRBV3-1
abundance: few

CDR3aa: CASRGNRAEYEKLFF
j_gene: TRBJ1-4
v_gene: TRBV6-6
abundance: NA

CDR3aa: CASRTGGDEQFF
j_gene: TRBJ2-1
v_gene: TRBV10-2
abundance: few

CDR3aa: CAKKGAQGYTF
j_gene: TRBJ1-2
v_gene: TRBV23-1
abundance: NA

CDR3aa: CASSLAGRSGYTF
j_gene: TRBJ1-2
v_gene: TRBV5-1
abundance: NA

CDR3aa: CASSFLGPNQPQHF
j_gene: TRBJ1-5
v_gene: TRBV7-2
abundance: few

CDR3aa: CASSLIELEGAMGETQYF
j_gene: TRBJ2-5
v_gene: TRBV7-3
abundance: few

CDR3aa: CASSRSWAGANVLTF
j_gene: TRBJ2-6
v_gene: TRBV6-2/TRBV6-3
abundance: NA

CDR3aa: CSVEVAGISTDTQYF
j_gene: TRBJ2-3
v_gene: TRBV29-1
abundance: NA

CDR3aa: CASSYSLAGSLYGYTF
j_gene: TRBJ1-2
v_gene: TRBV6-5
abundance: many

CDR3aa: CASSLAGTHLEAFF
j_gene: TRBJ1-1
v_gene: TRBV5-1
abundance: many

CDR3aa: CASSFGQYTEAFF
j_gene: TRBJ1-1
v_gene: TRBV7-9
abundance: many

CDR3aa: CASSLSPGPNQPQHF
j_gene: TRBJ1-5
v_gene: TRBV27
abundance: NA

CDR3aa: CASSLQPNTGELFF
j_gene: TRBJ2-2
v_gene: TRBV6-2/TRBV6-3
abundance: NA

CDR3aa: CASSQGGGGSIADTQYF
j_gene: TRBJ2-3
v_gene: TRBV4-3
abundance: NA

CDR3aa: CATSDLRRDTGELFF
j_gene: TRBJ2-2
v_gene: TRBV24-1
abundance: few

CDR3aa: CASSFLGAGKETQYF
j_gene: TRBJ2-5
v_gene: TRBV27
abundance: NA

CDR3aa: CASSLGTPLSGYTF
j_gene: TRBJ1-2
v_gene: TRBV4-1
abundance: many

CDR3aa: CASSPTQGFVNTEAFF
j_gene: TRBJ1-1
v_gene: TRBV3-1
abundance: NA

CDR3aa: CSAVEGNNQPQHF
j_gene: TRBJ1-5
v_gene: TRBV20-1
abundance: few

CDR3aa: CSATTGKNTEAFF
j_gene: TRBJ1-1
v_gene: TRBV20-1
abundance: NA

CDR3aa: CASSPPGRKQFF
j_gene: TRBJ2-1
v_gene: TRBV28
abundance: few

CDR3aa: CASSPPTVGGLLEAFF
j_gene: TRBJ1-1
v_gene: TRBV5-1
abundance: NA